These 4 T cell receptor beta chains were sequenced from one sample in a study of cytomegalovirus exposure and HLA in healthy donors. The PCR made use of 60 Vbeta and 13 Jbeta primers. TCRdb's copy holds only in-frame clones and misses some; the assay was immunoSEQ multiplex PCR. The table has around 200,000 clones, 77% seen once. The sequencing input was PBMCs. These TCRs come from a woman aged 60-70 years in good health and CMV-seropositive.

This chain joins TRBV4-1 and TRBJ2-5; 7 nucleotides align to TRBD1. CDR1 and CDR2 from the germline V gene are MGHRA and YSYEKL. The ends lost 1 base at V and 7 bases at J; junction bases unmatched: 3. This CDR3 has 13 amino acids. CDR3 residues: CASSQGTGVTQYF. DNA for the CDR3: TGCGCCAGCAGCCAAGGCACAGGGGTGACCCAGTACTTC.

This clone is a singleton in its sample. The V and J genes are TRBV6-5 and TRBJ2-7, with 10 bases aligning to TRBD1. Germline V gene data show CDR1 as MNHEY and CDR2 as SVGAGI. The CDR3 is 15 amino acids. Germline trimming cut 5 bases from V and 7 bases from J; bases unmatched to any gene: 11. CDR3 nucleotides: TGTGCCAGCAGTAACGGCGGGACAGGGGCAAAAGAGCAGTACTTC. Encoded protein: CASSNGGTGAKEQYF.

This rearrangement joins TRBV7-9 to TRBJ2-7; D might be TRBD1 (10 bases). With 5 bases removed from V and 5 bases from J, the gap between germline ends came to 19 bases. This CDR3 is 15 amino acids long. Germline V lookup: CDR1 SEHNR, CDR2 FQNEAQ (reference sequence). DNA of the CDR3: TGTGCCAGCAGCCCGCGGGGGGGGACAGGGGACGAGCAGTACTTC. Its translation: CASSPRGGTGDEQYF.

This chain links TRBV7-9 with TRBJ2-7, with 7 bases identical to TRBD1. The CDR3 is 15 amino acids. V dropped 0 bases and J dropped 4; count of bases not matched to a gene: 6. Germline CDR1 reads SEHNR; CDR2 reads FQNEAQ (reference sequence). CDR3 coding DNA: TGTGCCAGCAGCTTAGCCCCAGGGGGTGGTTACGAGCAGTACTTC. Protein: CASSLAPGGGYEQYF.